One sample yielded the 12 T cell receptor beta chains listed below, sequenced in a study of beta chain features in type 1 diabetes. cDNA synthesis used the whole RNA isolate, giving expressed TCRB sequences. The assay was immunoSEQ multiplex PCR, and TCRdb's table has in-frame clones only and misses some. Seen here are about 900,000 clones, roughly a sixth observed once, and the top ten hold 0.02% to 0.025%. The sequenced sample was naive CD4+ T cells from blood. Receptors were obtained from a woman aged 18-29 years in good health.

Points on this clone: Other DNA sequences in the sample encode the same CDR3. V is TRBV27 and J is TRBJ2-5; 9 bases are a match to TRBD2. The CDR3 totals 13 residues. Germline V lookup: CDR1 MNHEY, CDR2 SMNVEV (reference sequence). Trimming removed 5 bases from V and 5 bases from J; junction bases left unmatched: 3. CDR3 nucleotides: TGTGCCAGCAGTCCCACTAGCGGGGAGACCCAGTACTTC. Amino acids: CASSPTSGETQYF.

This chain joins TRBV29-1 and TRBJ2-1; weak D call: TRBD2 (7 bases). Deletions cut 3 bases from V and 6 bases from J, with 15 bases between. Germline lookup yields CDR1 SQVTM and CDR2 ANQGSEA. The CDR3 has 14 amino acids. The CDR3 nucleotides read TGCAGCGTTGATCGTTTGGGGGGGCCCAATGAGCAGTTCTTC. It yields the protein CSVDRLGGPNEQFF.

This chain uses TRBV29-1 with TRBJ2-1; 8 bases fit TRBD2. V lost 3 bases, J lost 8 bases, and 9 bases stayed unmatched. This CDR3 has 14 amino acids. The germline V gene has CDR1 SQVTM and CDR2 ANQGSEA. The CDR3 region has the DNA TGCAGCGTTGATTTCGGGACTAGGCTGTATGAGCAGTTCTTC. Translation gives CSVDFGTRLYEQFF.

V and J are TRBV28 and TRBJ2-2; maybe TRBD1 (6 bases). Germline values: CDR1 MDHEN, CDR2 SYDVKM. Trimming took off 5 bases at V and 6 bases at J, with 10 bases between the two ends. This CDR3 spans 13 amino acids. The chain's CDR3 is CASSTGLPGELFF. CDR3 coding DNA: TGTGCCAGCAGTACAGGGTTGCCCGGGGAGCTGTTTTTT.

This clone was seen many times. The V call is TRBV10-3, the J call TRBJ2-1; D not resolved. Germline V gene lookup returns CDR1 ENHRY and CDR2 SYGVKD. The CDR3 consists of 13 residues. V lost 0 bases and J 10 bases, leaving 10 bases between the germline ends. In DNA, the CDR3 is TGTGCCATCAGTGAGTCCTTGGGATGGGAGCAGTTCTTC. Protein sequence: CAISESLGWEQFF.

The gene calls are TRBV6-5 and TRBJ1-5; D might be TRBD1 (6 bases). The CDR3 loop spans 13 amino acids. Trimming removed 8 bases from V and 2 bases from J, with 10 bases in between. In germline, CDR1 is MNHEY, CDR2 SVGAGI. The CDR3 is CASGGRGNQPQHF. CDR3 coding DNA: TGTGCCAGCGGGGGCCGGGGCAATCAGCCCCAGCATTTT.

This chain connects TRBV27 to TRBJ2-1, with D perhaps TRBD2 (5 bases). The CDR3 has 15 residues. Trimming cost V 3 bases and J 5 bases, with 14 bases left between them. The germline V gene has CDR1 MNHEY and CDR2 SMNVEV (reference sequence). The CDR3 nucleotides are TGTGCCAGCAGTTTCGCGGGCCGTCCTAACAATGAGCAGTTCTTC. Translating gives CASSFAGRPNNEQFF.

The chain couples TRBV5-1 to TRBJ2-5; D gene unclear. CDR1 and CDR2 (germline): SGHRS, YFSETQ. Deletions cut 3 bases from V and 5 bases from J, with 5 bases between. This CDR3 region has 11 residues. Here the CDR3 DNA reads TGCGCCAGCAGCTACTCGGAGACCCAGTACTTC. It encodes CASSYSETQYF.

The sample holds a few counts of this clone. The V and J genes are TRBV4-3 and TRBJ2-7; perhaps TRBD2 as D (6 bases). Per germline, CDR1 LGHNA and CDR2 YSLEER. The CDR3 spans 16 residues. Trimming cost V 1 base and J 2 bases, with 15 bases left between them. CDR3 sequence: CASSQGPTRGAYEQYF. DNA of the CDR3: TGCGCCAGCAGCCAAGGACCGACTAGAGGGGCCTACGAGCAGTACTTC.

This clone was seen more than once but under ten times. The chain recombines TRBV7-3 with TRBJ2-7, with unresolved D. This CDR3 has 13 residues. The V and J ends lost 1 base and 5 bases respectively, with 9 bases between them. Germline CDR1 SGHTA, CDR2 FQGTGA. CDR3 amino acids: CASSLSYGNEQYF. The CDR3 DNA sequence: TGTGCCAGCAGCTTAAGCTATGGGAACGAGCAGTACTTC. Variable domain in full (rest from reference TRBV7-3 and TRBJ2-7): GAGVSQTPSNKVTEKGKYVELRCDPISGHTALYWYRQSLGQGPEFLIYFQGTGAADDSGLPNDRFFAVRPEGSVSTLKIQRTERGDSAVYLCASSLSYGNEQYFGPGTRLTVT.

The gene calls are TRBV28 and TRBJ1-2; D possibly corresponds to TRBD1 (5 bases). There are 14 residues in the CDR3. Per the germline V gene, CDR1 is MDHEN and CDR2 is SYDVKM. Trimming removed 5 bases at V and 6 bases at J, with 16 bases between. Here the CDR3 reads CASSLSGTGDGYTF. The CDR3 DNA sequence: TGTGCCAGCAGTCTATCAGGGACGGGAGATGGCTACACCTTC.

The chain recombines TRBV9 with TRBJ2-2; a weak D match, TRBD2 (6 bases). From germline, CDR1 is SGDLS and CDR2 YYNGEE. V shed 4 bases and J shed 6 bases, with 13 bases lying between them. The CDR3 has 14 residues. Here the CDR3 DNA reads TGTGCCAGCAGCAGCGCCCCGGGGGCCGGGGAGCTGTTTTTT. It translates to CASSSAPGAGELFF.